Following are 26 T cell receptor beta chains from one sample sequenced in a study of early T cells in non-severe SARS-CoV-2 infection. In TCRdb, the 5' RACE reads were re-called with MiXCR into one record per CDR3 protein. This sample has roughly 35,000 distinct CDR3 sequences, with roughly 9.3% found just once. The sample consisted of whole blood. These receptors were obtained from an adult who was a healthcare worker with PCR-confirmed SARS-CoV-2 infection or an uninfected control (not recorded which).

V usage is TRBV6-2 or TRBV6-3 and J usage is TRBJ2-1, with D unclear. There are 16 residues in the CDR3. V lost 0 bases to trimming and J lost 5 bases, with 14 bases between them. Germline V gene lookup returns CDR1 MNHEY and CDR2 SVGEGT. The CDR3, as DNA: TGTGCCAGCAGTTACTCGTTAGTCACGAAAAACAATGAGCAGTTCTTC. It translates to CASSYSLVTKNNEQFF.

A remark on this clonotype: Mismatch with germline at one junction end may stem from a read error. The chain joins TRBV5-1 to TRBJ2-1; 7 nucleotides match TRBD2. The germline gives CDR1 SGHRS, CDR2 YFSETQ. The CDR3 contains 14 residues. The CDR3 DNA reads TGCGCCAGCCTGGGGGGGTATCCCTACAATGAGCGGTTCTTC. Protein product: CASLGGYPYNERFF. The variable domain in full, with the rest retrieved from reference TRBV5-1 and TRBJ2-1, is KAGVTQTPRYLIKTRGQQVTLSCSPISGHRSVSWYQQTPGQGLQFLFEYFSETQRNKGNFPGRFSGRQFSNSRSEMNVSTLELGDSALYLCASLGGYPYNERFFGPGTRLTVL.

This clonotype was seen many times. The rearrangement links TRBV7-9 to TRBJ2-4; no clear D. The CDR3 has 13 residues. V was shortened by 7 bases and J by 6 bases, with 13 bases between the two germline ends. The germline gives CDR1 SEHNR, CDR2 FQNEAQ (reference sequence). CDR3 residues: CASTPSDRNIQYF. The CDR3 DNA is TGTGCCAGCACCCCATCCGACCGAAACATTCAGTACTTC.

This clonotype was seen at least ten times. The rearrangement links TRBV7-6 to TRBJ2-3; no definite D call. The V gene's germline CDR1 is SGHVS and CDR2 FNYEAQ. CDR3 length: 14 amino acids. Trimming removed 1 base from V and 5 bases from J, with 10 bases in between. This CDR3 reads CASSLDLSQDTQYF. CDR3 in DNA: TGTGCCAGCAGCTTAGATCTTTCCCAAGATACGCAGTATTTT.

This clonotype was seen ten or more times. The chain recombines TRBV6-2 or TRBV6-3 with TRBJ2-5; D perhaps matches TRBD2 (5 bases). Germline V gene lookup returns CDR1 MNHEY and CDR2 SVGEGT. CDR3 length: 15 amino acids. With 7 bases removed from V and 1 base from J, the gap between germline ends came to 16 bases. CDR3 in amino acids: CASTKAPDSQETQYF. CDR3 DNA sequence: TGTGCCAGCACCAAGGCCCCGGACTCCCAAGAGACCCAGTACTTC.

This clonotype was seen repeatedly, ten times or more. The chain carries TRBV20-1 and TRBJ2-1; 11 bases line up with TRBD2. The germline V gene has CDR1 DFQATT and CDR2 SNEGSKA (reference sequence). This CDR3 is built from 15 residues. The V gene end was trimmed by 0 bases and the J gene end by 10 bases; junction bases not matched to a gene: 8. CDR3 amino acids: CSARDFSGGAWEQFF. CDR3 nucleotides: TGCAGTGCTAGAGACTTTAGCGGGGGGGCCTGGGAGCAGTTCTTC.

This sequence joins TRBV27 and TRBJ1-5; D may be TRBD1 (6 bases). The CDR3 has 15 residues. V was trimmed by 7 bases and J by 0 bases, leaving 13 bases between them. Germline CDR1 MNHEY, CDR2 SMNVEV (reference sequence). The CDR3 DNA follows: TGTGCCAGCACACCAAAGGACAGTAGCAATCAGCCCCAGCATTTT. The encoded protein is CASTPKDSSNQPQHF.

Comments on this clonotype: Just one base apart from a much larger clone, this may be a read error. J is TRBJ2-3 and V is TRBV10-3, with 10 bases identical to TRBD1. CDR3 length: 16 residues. Germline CDR1 reads ENHRY; CDR2 reads SYGVKD. The CDR3 reads CVISEGTGDSTDTQYF. The CDR3, as DNA: TGTGTCATCAGTGAAGGGACAGGGGATAGCACAGATACGCAGTATTTT.

In nucleotides, the CDR3 is TGTGCCAGCAGCTTACTAGACGGCTCGTACGAGCAGTACTTC. Residues: CASSLLDGSYEQYF. The rearrangement uses TRBV7-6 and TRBJ2-7; no definite D call. Trimming took off 2 bases at V and 4 bases at J, with 12 bases between the two ends. Germline values: CDR1 SGHVS, CDR2 FNYEAQ. The CDR3 runs 14 residues.

This clonotype was seen ten or more times. The chain has TRBV2 and TRBJ2-1, with 9 positions matching TRBD2. The CDR3 is made up of 13 amino acids. Germline V lookup: CDR1 SNHLY, CDR2 FYNNEI. Trimming at V came to 2 bases and at J to 9 bases, leaving 2 bases not matched to a gene. Here the CDR3 reads CASSEWGLAEQFF. CDR3 coding DNA: TGTGCCAGCAGTGAATGGGGACTAGCTGAGCAGTTCTTC. Full variable domain (outside the CDR3, taken from reference TRBV2 and TRBJ2-1): EPEVTQTPSHQVTQMGQEVILRCVPISNHLYFYWYRQILGQKVEFLVSFYNNEISEKSEIFDDQFSVERPDGSNFTLKIRSTKLEDSAMYFCASSEWGLAEQFFGPGTRLTVL.

This clonotype was counted at least ten times. J is TRBJ2-5 and V is TRBV5-1; D might be TRBD2 (6 bases). This CDR3 is built from 13 residues. The germline V gene encodes CDR1 SGHRS and CDR2 YFSETQ. Trimming left V 6 bases short and J 5 bases short, with 14 bases between. The chain's CDR3 is CASTTGEAETQYF. For the CDR3, the DNA is TGCGCCAGCACAACGGGGGAGGCGGAGACCCAGTACTTC.

This clonotype has at least ten counts. V usage is TRBV5-1 and J usage is TRBJ1-1; D is undetermined. The CDR3 consists of 14 residues. Germline V gene sequence: CDR1 SGHRS, CDR2 YFSETQ. The germline V and J ends were trimmed by 4 bases and 1 base, with 11 bases remaining between them. The CDR3 DNA reads as TGCGCCAGCAGCCTTGCGACGGAGAACACTGAAGCTTTCTTT. Its protein product is CASSLATENTEAFF.

V is TRBV7-8 and J is TRBJ1-5; tentative D call: TRBD1 (5 bases). The CDR3 has 15 amino acids. CDR1 SGHVS and CDR2 FQNEAQ come from the germline V gene. Trimming stripped 5 bases from V and 4 bases from J, with 15 bases between. The CDR3 nucleotides are TGTGCCAGCAGCGGATCCGGGACGGGGAATCAGCCCCAGCATTTT. Translated: CASSGSGTGNQPQHF.

In this sample, this clonotype turned up many times. The V call is TRBV5-1, the J call TRBJ2-3; TRBD2 aligns across 11 bases. V lost 4 bases to trimming and J lost 4 bases; unmatched junction nucleotides: 14. Germline loops: CDR1 SGHRS, CDR2 YFSETQ. There are 18 residues in the CDR3. CDR3 nucleotide sequence: TGCGCCAGCAGCACCTCAAGGGAACTAGCGGGGGAGGCAGATACGCAGTATTTT. Amino acids: CASSTSRELAGEADTQYF.

This clonotype has a count of ten or more. The chain is built from TRBV5-1 and TRBJ2-5; 7 bases line up with TRBD1. With 6 bases clipped from V and 4 bases from J, the junction kept 9 bases outside the gene matches. The CDR3 runs to 14 residues. Germline CDR1 is SGHRS and CDR2 is YFSETQ. As DNA, the CDR3 is TGCGCCAGCACCGAAGCCGACAGGGTAGAGACCCAGTACTTC. Translation gives CASTEADRVETQYF. The whole variable domain, remainder taken from reference TRBV5-1 and TRBJ2-5, is KAGVTQTPRYLIKTRGQQVTLSCSPISGHRSVSWYQQTPGQGLQFLFEYFSETQRNKGNFPGRFSGRQFSNSRSEMNVSTLELGDSALYLCASTEADRVETQYFGPGTRLLVL.

Ten or more counts support this clonotype. V gene TRBV6-5 combines with J gene TRBJ1-5; no clear D. Germline CDR1 MNHEY, CDR2 SVGAGI. The ends were cut back, 7 bases at V and 0 bases at J, with 13 bases in the middle. The CDR3 is made up of 15 amino acids. CDR3 sequence: CASKVEGNSNQPQHF. For the CDR3, the DNA is TGTGCCAGCAAGGTCGAGGGAAATAGCAATCAGCCCCAGCATTTT.

This clonotype was observed many times. This chain joins TRBV7-2 and TRBJ2-7, with 7 bases fitting TRBD2. The junction had 6 bases not matched to a gene; V was cut back by 3 bases and J by 7 bases. Germline loops: CDR1 SGHTA, CDR2 FQGNSA. The CDR3 loop spans 13 amino acids. CDR3 coding DNA: TGTGCCAGCAGCTTTCAGCGGGGCCAGGAGCAGTACTTC. It translates to CASSFQRGQEQYF.

This sequence joins TRBV6-6 and TRBJ1-2; 8 nucleotides line up with TRBD1. This CDR3 has 12 amino acids. Trimming cost V 8 bases and J 5 bases; bases outside gene matches: 4. Germline-derived CDR1 and CDR2 are MNHNY and SVGAGI (reference sequence). The CDR3 protein is CASARQGYGYTF. The CDR3 nucleotides are TGTGCCAGCGCTCGACAGGGGTATGGCTACACCTTC.

This clonotype has ten or more counts. The chain has TRBV2 and TRBJ1-5; D unresolved. CDR3 length: 14 residues. Germline CDR1 and CDR2: SNHLY and FYNNEI. The germline V and J ends were trimmed by 6 bases and 2 bases, with 11 bases remaining between them. CDR3 sequence: CASRALYGNQPQHF. DNA of the CDR3: TGTGCCAGCAGGGCACTCTATGGCAATCAGCCCCAGCATTTT.

The table lists this clonotype with many counts. This chain links TRBV3-1 with TRBJ2-7, with D possibly TRBD1 on 5 matching bases. The CDR3 covers 14 residues. Germline V gene lookup returns CDR1 LGHDT and CDR2 YNNKEL (reference sequence). V was shortened by 3 bases and J by 7 bases, with 16 bases between the two germline ends. Written as DNA, the CDR3 is TGTGCCAGCAGCCATGGGGCCGGAACGGGTGAGCAGTACTTC. Encoded protein: CASSHGAGTGEQYF.

There are many counts of this clonotype. This chain links TRBV12-3 or TRBV12-4 with TRBJ2-1, with D possibly being TRBD1 or TRBD2 (6 bases each). The V and J ends lost 6 bases and 9 bases respectively, with 18 bases between them. This CDR3 spans 14 amino acids. In nucleotides, the CDR3 is TGTGCCAGCAGCCCCTGGGGGGCCCAGGGTGAGCAGTTCTTC. Encoded protein: CASSPWGAQGEQFF.

Note on this clonotype: A much larger clone sits a single nucleotide away, making a read error possible. The chain links TRBV12-3 or TRBV12-4 to TRBJ1-5; unclear D gene. The CDR3 contains 14 residues. V was clipped by 6 bases and J by 1 base, with 10 bases between them. The CDR3 reads CASSLQRSNQPQHF. DNA for the CDR3: TGTGCCAGCAGCCTACAGAGGAGCAATCAGCCCCAGCATTTT.

This clonotype showed up many times. The V call is TRBV7-6, the J call TRBJ1-1; D is ambiguous. The CDR3 is 14 residues long. In germline, CDR1 is SGHVS, CDR2 FNYEAQ. The V gene lost 3 bases and the J gene lost 0 bases, with 8 bases spanning the gap. The CDR3 region is CASSFSGLNTEAFF. The CDR3 bases are TGTGCCAGCAGCTTTTCCGGCCTGAACACTGAAGCTTTCTTT.

This clonotype has a count of ten or more. This chain uses TRBV10-3 with TRBJ1-4; D is uncertain. Trimming left V 2 bases short and J 4 bases short, with 8 bases between. This CDR3 region has 14 residues. Germline V gene sequence: CDR1 ENHRY, CDR2 SYGVKD. The CDR3 reads CAISEQQINEKLFF. The CDR3 region has the DNA TGTGCCATCAGTGAGCAACAGATTAATGAAAAACTGTTTTTT.

This chain uses TRBV2 with TRBJ1-5; perhaps TRBD1 as D (5 bases). Trimming shortened V by 6 bases and J by 5 bases, and 14 bases separated the two germline ends. Germline assignment: CDR1 SNHLY and CDR2 FYNNEI. The CDR3 is 14 amino acids. The CDR3 DNA reads TGTGCCAGCAGGATTCGACAGTTCGATCAGCCCCAGCATTTT. Protein sequence: CASRIRQFDQPQHF.

As concerns this clonotype: It is likely a read error, because the conserved phenylalanine at the end of the CDR3 is missing. CDR3 coding DNA: TGCGCCAGCAGCCAAAACAGGGTAAACCAGCCCCAGCATTCT. It codes for CASSQNRVNQPQHS. The rearrangement joins TRBV4-3 to TRBJ1-5, with a weak D call TRBD1 (6 bases). Germline V gene data show CDR1 as LGHNA and CDR2 as YSLEER. The CDR3 is made up of 14 amino acids. Deletions cut 2 bases from V and 7 bases from J, with 12 bases between.